This TCR beta chain comes out of a study of CD8+ T cells in alopecia areata. Sequencing used cDNA as its template, made by extracting RNA and reverse transcribing it. Method: immunoSEQ multiplex PCR; TCRdb's copy keeps in-frame clones and lacks some. Of about 290,000 clones detected, 58% appear once; the ten largest clones hold about 1.7%. Whole-study results and caveats: Scalp samples also yield sequences from resident alphabeta T cells of normal skin. Scalp and blood samples kept many expanded lesional clones throughout tofacitinib. The treated group had a single nonresponder, limiting CD8+ expansion-response conclusions. Tofacitinib significantly reduced both scalp clonality and expanded CD8+ clones among the top 100.

The CDR3 covers 16 residues. Germline lookup yields CDR1 LGHNA and CDR2 YNFKEQ. Trimming took 2 bases from V and 6 from J; bases not matched to a gene: 12. Sample treatment: oral pan-JAK inhibitor, 5-10 mg twice daily. A remark on this clone: Its antigen is currently unknown.

This receptor was obtained from a human donor with alopecia areata. The chain uses TRBV4-2 and TRBJ1-2; 7 positions agree with TRBD1. The material was CD4+ T cells sorted from blood, obtained at week 24, from a patient treated with tofacitinib. The CDR3 reads CASSQSTRGGGHGYTF. CDR3 coding DNA: TGTGCCAGCAGCCAATCGACCCGAGGGGGCGGTCATGGCTACACCTTC.